This T cell receptor beta chain emerged from a study of shared clonotypes between healthy human individuals (dated by TCRdb to the early 2020s). About the full investigation: The cohort comprised two women and a few men aged 18 to 49 years. For each donor, CD4 naive and CD4 memory were each run on three plates, CD8 naive on two plates, and CD8 memory on one plate. The study deeply sequenced blood TCR repertoires of about five healthy adults to estimate repertoire size and the extent of clonotype sharing between individuals. To increase sequencing depth and limit assay-specific biases, TCR repertoire library preparation and sequencing were carried out by different laboratories using diverse techniques. Leukapheresis yielded between about 0.94 and 9.5 billion PBMCs per donor. General findings and caveats noted by the study authors: Because the study included only a small number of donors, the genetic and exposure-history diversity represented was limited. Sharing across several donors was observed for about 4.8% of naive CD4, under 4% of naive CD8, roughly 2.4% of memory CD4, and about 0.38% of memory CD8 clonotypes. Larger estimated clonotype richness was generally found for naive subsets than for memory subsets. Compared with non-shared clonotypes, clonotypes shared by all four sorted-subset donors had higher generation probabilities. Pairwise subsampling indicated that sequencing depth was expected to affect the degree of clonotype sharing among donors. Rarefaction of sorted-subset datasets indicated incomplete sequencing despite the large sequencing depth. Sampling was limited to blood, and TCR repertoires in tissue likely differ from TCR repertoires in blood.

About this clone itself: What antigen it recognizes has not been identified. No quality values exist for individual bases; no much larger clone is one base distant.

V has 2 bases trimmed and J has 6 bases trimmed; junction bases matching no gene number 10. As encoded in the germline V gene (reference sequence), CDR1 is SEHNR while CDR2 is FQNEAQ. From the cysteine through the phenylalanine, the CDR3 covers 16 amino acids. The sequence is cut down to CDR3 DNA, 48 bases in frame from base 1. Using the deep immunoSEQ assay, multiplex PCR amplified TCR CDR3 regions from genomic DNA. Extracted genomic DNA from each cell subset was distributed evenly across all wells of several immunoSEQ 96-well plates, and each plate was treated as a replicate. For sorted subsets, approximately 210 ng genomic DNA, equal to about 30,000 T cell genomes, was loaded into each replicate PCR. Purified libraries were measured with a Qubit 3.0 fluorometer, size-checked on a Bioanalyzer 2100, and measured again with the KAPA Library Quantification kit. Every immunoSEQ 96-well plate was sequenced on a dedicated single-read 150-cycle Illumina NextSeq 550 flow cell. From the authors' description of their analysis: The immunoSEQ output contained only junctional sequences without quality scores, so filtering could not match that applied to full-length reads. To assign V/J genes and CDR3, sequences were annotated against IMGT germline references using PyIR, a Python wrapper for IgBLAST v1.9. Any read was removed if the V/J assignment was weak (E-value above 1e-6), the CDR3 was missing, or the read contained stop codons, out-of-frame junctions, or ambiguous translated residues. V3J clonotypes were defined as sequences sharing an identical inferred V gene, J gene, and CDR3 amino acid sequence. Percentage overlap between repertoires was computed as shared unique clonotypes divided by the size of the smaller repertoire. Three approaches were used to assess repertoire richness: RTK rarefaction, the Chao1 estimator, and Recon v2.1 estimates of unobserved clonotypes. Generation probabilities for all TCRbeta clonotypes obtained by the gDNA method from several donors were computed using OLGA. TCRdb retrieved this table from immuneACCESS and kept in-frame rearrangements only. Not all clones are present; in checked studies, unresolved V genes account for under half, and no reason is known for the remainder. The V and J calls and clone size are taken from that table; D and trimming were inferred from the DNA. The sample contains about 1,900,000 clones, roughly 95% of them found a single time. The ten largest clones represent roughly 1.2% of the sample.

CD8 naive samples consisted of CD45RO-negative cells that were positively selected for CCR7, yielding a CD45RA+CCR7+ population without TemRA cells. Healthy HIV-negative adults with no recently reported acute infections or vaccinations were included as donors. Every donor was a Caucasian adult living in Nashville, Tennessee, USA. Blood was obtained by leukapheresis, after which PBMCs were separated by Ficoll-Histopaque density gradient centrifugation and cryopreserved in liquid nitrogen vapor phase. Analytical flow cytometry was used to check the purity and quantity of every magnetically sorted T cell population. Genomic DNA was isolated from every sorted fraction and measured by UV absorbance on a Nanodrop 2000c.

The material sequenced was naive CD8+ T cells sorted from blood. The label giving this sample's cell subset or site can be read as: CD45RA+CCR7+. The receptor was derived from a young man in good health. This chain joins TRBV7-9 to TRBJ2-5; 9 bases in the junction line up with TRBD2. The DNA sequence is as follows: TGTGCCAGCAGCTTAAGGGCGGGAGGGCCGATGAAGACCCAGTACTTC. This gives the protein CASSLRAGGPMKTQYF.